This T cell receptor (beta chain) was captured by sequencing in a study of OX40 agonist ivuxolimab in advanced cancers. About this clone itself: Its antigen is undetermined. This same CDR3 is encoded by further DNA sequences in the sample.

The data were produced by immunoSEQ multiplex PCR, yet TCRdb's version contains in-frame clones alone and is incomplete. Of under 25,000 clones listed, 80% to 90% are singletons. Study-level findings and limits: Average numbers of expanded clones were greater in CD8+ T cells than in CD4+.

V lost 2 bases to trimming and J lost 4 bases, with 9 bases between them. The CDR3 covers 14 residues. Germline V gene data show CDR1 as KGHSH and CDR2 as LQKENI. This TCR came from an adult with an advanced solid tumor such as melanoma, head and neck, liver or kidney cancer. The specimen was CD4+ or CD8+ T cells sorted from blood, collected in a trial of the OX40 agonist ivuxolimab. The rearrangement links TRBV18 to TRBJ1-5; D gene unclear. CDR3 in amino acids: CASSPGGRNQPQHF. CDR3 coding DNA: TGTGCCAGCTCACCAGGAGGGAGGAATCAGCCCCAGCATTTT. The variable domain in full, with the rest retrieved from reference TRBV18 and TRBJ1-5, is NAGVMQNPRHLVRRRGQEARLRCSPMKGHSHVYWYRQLPEEGLKFMVYLQKENIIDESGMPKERFSAEFPKEGPSILRIQQVVRGDSAAYFCASSPGGRNQPQHFGDGTRLSIL.